The entry below describes one TCR beta chain. This sample is drawn from a study of blood T cell repertoires in COVID-19. Clones were read by immunoSEQ multiplex PCR, and TCRdb kept only the in-frame ones, dropping some. The data hold around 250,000 clones, with 82% observed a single time. The CDR3 sequence is 13 residues long. Trimming took off 9 bases at V and 2 bases at J, with 13 bases between the two ends. Per the germline V gene, CDR1 is MRHNA and CDR2 is SNTAGT. The sequence was collected from a woman aged 18-29 years with acute or convalescent COVID-19. V usage is TRBV6-4 and J usage is TRBJ1-1; tentative D call: TRBD1 (6 bases). Specimen: peripheral blood. The CDR3 DNA reads TGTGCCAGGAGACAGGCGATTAACACTGAAGCTTTCTTT. This codes for CARRQAINTEAFF.